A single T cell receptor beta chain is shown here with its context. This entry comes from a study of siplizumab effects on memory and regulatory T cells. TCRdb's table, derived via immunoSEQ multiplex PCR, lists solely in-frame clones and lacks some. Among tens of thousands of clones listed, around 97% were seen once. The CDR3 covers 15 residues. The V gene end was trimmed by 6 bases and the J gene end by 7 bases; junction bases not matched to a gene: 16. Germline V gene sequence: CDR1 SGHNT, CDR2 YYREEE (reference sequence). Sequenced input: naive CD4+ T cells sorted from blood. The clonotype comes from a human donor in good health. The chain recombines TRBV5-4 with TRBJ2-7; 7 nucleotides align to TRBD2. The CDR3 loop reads CASNIGGSGVDEQYF. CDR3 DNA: TGTGCCAGCAACATCGGGGGGAGCGGGGTGGATGAGCAGTACTTC.